This T cell receptor beta chain was recovered during a study of blood T cells in healthy people across ages. Primers used in a second PCR of about 6 to 12 cycles were a sample-barcoded 5' primer and a J-beta primer mix. TCRdb reprocessed the 5' RACE reads with MiXCR, giving one entry per CDR3 protein. The data contain about a million distinct CDR3 sequences, 40% to 60% of them singletons. General study findings and limits: Age showed a roughly linear inverse relationship with TCR beta diversity per million T cells.

A remark on this clonotype: Its antigen remains unknown.

The CDR3 contains 11 residues. Trimming stripped 5 bases from V and 7 bases from J, with 11 bases between. CDR1 and CDR2 (germline): GTSNPN, SVGIG (reference sequence). The chain carries TRBV30 and TRBJ1-1; TRBD1 might be the D (6 bases). Sequenced sample: blood. The origin of this receptor is a man younger than 45 in good health. The CDR3: CAWGTLHEAFF. Written as DNA, the CDR3 is TGTGCCTGGGGGACACTACATGAAGCTTTCTTT.